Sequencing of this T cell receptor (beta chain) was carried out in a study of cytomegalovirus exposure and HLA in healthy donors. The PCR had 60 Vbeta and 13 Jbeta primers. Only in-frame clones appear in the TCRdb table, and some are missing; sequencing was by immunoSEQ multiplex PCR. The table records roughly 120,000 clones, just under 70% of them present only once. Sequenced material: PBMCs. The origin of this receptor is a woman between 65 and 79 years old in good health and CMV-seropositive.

CDR3 bases: TGTGCCAGCAGTTTATCAGCAGGGGGCACGGCAAGTGGCTACACCTTC. Protein sequence: CASSLSAGGTASGYTF. The V and J genes are TRBV27 and TRBJ1-2, with TRBD1 identical over 8 bases. The CDR3 loop spans 16 amino acids. Germline V gene lookup returns CDR1 MNHEY and CDR2 SMNVEV (reference sequence). V was pared by 0 bases and J by 7 bases, with 10 bases of the junction left unmatched.